The 24 T cell receptor beta chains presented below share a single source sample, sequenced in a study of T-cell reconstitution after alpha-beta-depleted transplantation in children. As it was prepared, the TCRbeta library received unique molecular identifiers. TCRdb re-derived calls from the PCR reads in MiXCR, one entry per CDR3 protein. Of a few hundred thousand distinct CDR3 sequences listed, roughly 27% are singletons. Material: PBMCs, obtained before TCRalphabeta/CD19-depleted stem cell transplant. All receptors derive from a boy under two years old with Wiskott-Aldrich syndrome, due to receive a stem cell transplant.

The chain combines TRBV20-1 with TRBJ2-5, with D possibly being TRBD1 (6 bases). Germline V gives CDR1 DFQATT, CDR2 SNEGSKA (reference sequence). Trimming shortened V by 6 bases and J by 2 bases, and 13 bases separated the two germline ends. The CDR3 is 13 amino acids. The CDR3 reads CSAPRQVQETQYF. The CDR3, as DNA: TGCAGTGCACCTCGACAGGTTCAAGAGACCCAGTACTTC.

V and J are TRBV5-1 and TRBJ2-7; 7 bases line up with TRBD2. The J segment lost 6 bases and the V segment lost 2 bases, leaving 8 bases of the junction unmatched. The CDR3 runs 14 residues. Germline CDR1 SGHRS, CDR2 YFSETQ. CDR3 DNA sequence: TGCGCCAGCAGCTTCAAAGGGAGGGCCTCCGAGCAGTACTTC. Translation gives CASSFKGRASEQYF.

This clonotype appeared a few times. The rearrangement links TRBV4-1 to TRBJ1-5; D is undetermined. Trimming removed 3 bases from V and 0 bases from J, with 15 bases in between. This CDR3 has 17 residues. Germline V CDR1 and CDR2: MGHRA, YSYEKL. The CDR3 spells CASSQALAGYSNQPQHF. The CDR3 DNA reads as TGCGCCAGCAGCCAGGCCCTAGCGGGTTATAGCAATCAGCCCCAGCATTTT.

The gene calls are TRBV12-3 or TRBV12-4 and TRBJ2-6; D call uncertain. Trimming removed 5 bases at V and 0 bases at J, with 5 bases between. The CDR3 totals 14 residues. For the CDR3, the DNA is TGTGCCAGCAGTCCCCCCTCTGGGGCCAACGTCCTGACTTTC. It is translated as CASSPPSGANVLTF.

In its sample, this clonotype was seen a few times. V usage is TRBV28 and J usage is TRBJ2-5, with TRBD2 as a possible D gene (6 bases). The CDR3 consists of 15 residues. CDR1 is MDHEN, CDR2 SYDVKM, per germline. V was cut by 5 bases and J by 2 bases, with 15 bases left in between. The DNA for the CDR3 is TGTGCCAGCAGTCTACCGGGACTCTCGCAAGAGACCCAGTACTTC. It translates to CASSLPGLSQETQYF.

The rearrangement uses TRBV11-2 and TRBJ2-1; D call uncertain. Germline lookup yields CDR1 SGHAT and CDR2 FQNNGV. The CDR3 runs 14 residues. V dropped 1 base and J dropped 9 bases, with 13 bases sitting between them. The CDR3 region is CASSLVTPMGEQFF. The CDR3, as DNA: TGTGCCAGCAGCTTAGTTACGCCAATGGGTGAGCAGTTCTTC.

This chain joins TRBV20-1 and TRBJ2-3; possible D gene TRBD2, 6 bases. Germline values: CDR1 DFQATT, CDR2 SNEGSKA (reference sequence). The CDR3 loop spans 15 amino acids. V lost 6 bases and J 3 bases, leaving 19 bases between the germline ends. The chain's CDR3 is CSARRAAEGTDTQYF. In nucleotides, the CDR3 is TGCAGTGCCCGACGGGCAGCGGAGGGGACAGATACGCAGTATTTT.

The chain couples TRBV6-1 to TRBJ2-7; maybe TRBD2 (6 bases). V lost 7 bases to trimming and J lost 0 bases, with 13 bases between them. Germline CDR1 and CDR2: MNHNS and SASEGT. The CDR3 totals 14 residues. The CDR3, as DNA: TGTGCCAGCACCGATGGCGGGGCCTCCTACGAGCAGTACTTC. As protein: CASTDGGASYEQYF.

The chain couples TRBV20-1 to TRBJ2-5; D is possibly TRBD1 (6 bases). V was shortened by 8 bases and J by 5 bases, with 21 bases between the two germline ends. The CDR3 runs 14 residues. Germline-derived CDR1 and CDR2 are DFQATT and SNEGSKA (reference sequence). CDR3 bases: TGCAGTCCATTAAAACCGGGACAATTGGAGACCCAGTACTTC. Translated: CSPLKPGQLETQYF.

J is TRBJ1-2 and V is TRBV6-1, with 11 bases lining up with TRBD1. This CDR3 has 15 residues. J lost 3 bases, V lost 3 bases, and 3 bases had no gene match. Germline assignment: CDR1 MNHNS and CDR2 SASEGT. The CDR3 nucleotides read TGTGCCAGCAGTGAGGGGACAGGGGGTGACTATGGCTACACCTTC. This translates into CASSEGTGGDYGYTF.

The genes are TRBV7-9 and TRBJ1-3, with a weak D call TRBD1 (6 bases). Trimming took 7 bases from V and 5 from J, leaving 18 bases between them. CDR1 SEHNR and CDR2 FQNEAQ come from the germline V gene (reference sequence). CDR3 size: 15 residues. The CDR3, as DNA: TGTGCCAGCATGGTTGGGCGGGACACAAGAAACACCATATATTTT. Translating gives CASMVGRDTRNTIYF. Variable domain in full (rest from reference TRBV7-9 and TRBJ1-3): DTGVSQNPRHKITKRGQNVTFRCDPISEHNRLYWYRQTLGQGPEFLTYFQNEAQLEKSRLLSDRFSAERPKGSFSTLEIQRTEQGDSAMYLCASMVGRDTRNTIYFGEGSWLTVV.

There are a few counts of this clonotype. CDR3 protein: CASSVGTSGADTQYF. CDR3 nucleotides: TGTGCCAGCAGCGTCGGGACTAGCGGGGCAGATACGCAGTATTTT. The rearrangement uses TRBV9 and TRBJ2-3, with 13 positions matching TRBD2. V was pared by 2 bases and J by 4 bases, with 1 base of the junction left unmatched. The CDR3 consists of 15 residues. CDR1 and CDR2 from the germline V gene are SGDLS and YYNGEE.

This chain links TRBV29-1 with TRBJ1-5, with a weak D call TRBD1 (5 bases). The V end was cut by 4 bases, the J end by 7 bases, with 17 bases between. From germline, CDR1 is SQVTM and CDR2 ANQGSEA. The CDR3 runs 14 residues. CDR3 in amino acids: CSVGGRGAGQPQHF. CDR3 DNA sequence: TGCAGCGTTGGGGGGAGAGGGGCCGGACAGCCCCAGCATTTT. Looking up the rest from reference TRBV29-1 and TRBJ1-5 gives the full variable domain: SAVISQKPSRDICQRGTSLTIQCQVDSQVTMMFWYRQQPGQSLTLIATANQGSEATYESGFVIDKFPISRPNLTFSTLTVSNMSPEDSSIYLCSVGGRGAGQPQHFGDGTRLSIL.

The chain carries TRBV4-1 and TRBJ1-2; 7 bases match TRBD1. Germline values: CDR1 MGHRA, CDR2 YSYEKL. V lost 2 bases and J lost 5; bases outside the gene matches: 5. This CDR3 contains 14 residues. The CDR3 here is CASSQPPGQYGYTF. The CDR3 DNA follows: TGCGCCAGCAGCCAACCCCCGGGACAGTATGGCTACACCTTC.

This clonotype was found a few times. The chain has TRBV6-1 and TRBJ2-2, with D unclear. From germline, CDR1 is MNHNS and CDR2 SASEGT. CDR3 length: 13 amino acids. Between the trimmed V and J ends, which lost 6 bases and 7 bases, there was a span of 12 bases. CDR3 sequence reads: CASRRDRFGELFF. In nucleotides, the CDR3 is TGTGCCAGCAGGCGCGACCGGTTCGGGGAGCTGTTTTTT.

The sample holds one count of this clonotype. This chain links TRBV5-1 with TRBJ2-7, with D tentatively TRBD1 or TRBD2 (7 bases each). Germline assignment: CDR1 SGHRS and CDR2 YFSETQ. The germline V and J ends were trimmed by 4 bases and 7 bases, with 18 bases remaining between them. The CDR3 sequence is 14 residues long. The CDR3 reads CASSQTGTTGEQYF. The CDR3 bases are TGCGCCAGCAGCCAGACAGGGACTACGGGGGAGCAGTACTTC.

This clonotype was seen ten or more times. The chain recombines TRBV20-1 with TRBJ2-1; 11 bases agree with TRBD2. There are 14 residues in the CDR3. V trimming: 3 bases; J trimming: 4 bases; junction bases outside the gene matches: 2. Germline CDR1 and CDR2: DFQATT and SNEGSKA (reference sequence). Here the CDR3 reads CSASLAGGYNEQFF. CDR3 bases: TGCAGTGCTAGTCTAGCGGGAGGTTACAATGAGCAGTTCTTC.

The chain is built from TRBV12-3 or TRBV12-4 and TRBJ2-5, with D maybe TRBD1 (5 bases). With 0 bases removed from V and 7 bases from J, the gap between germline ends came to 12 bases. This CDR3 has 14 amino acids. CDR3: CASSLALGARTQYF. The CDR3 bases are TGTGCCAGCAGTTTAGCGCTAGGGGCCCGGACCCAGTACTTC.

The chain links TRBV18 to TRBJ1-6; D not certain. Trimming took off 1 base at V and 6 bases at J, with 10 bases between the two ends. This CDR3 comprises 15 residues. Germline CDR1 is KGHSH and CDR2 is LQKENI. The CDR3: CASSPRGRTNSPLHF. In nucleotides, the CDR3 is TGTGCCAGCTCACCACGAGGACGGACTAATTCACCCCTCCACTTT.

The sample holds a few counts of this clonotype. This chain joins TRBV20-1 and TRBJ1-1, with D possibly TRBD1 on 5 matching bases. Deletions cut 6 bases from V and 0 bases from J, with 11 bases between. This CDR3 has 13 amino acids. Germline V gene data show CDR1 as DFQATT and CDR2 as SNEGSKA (reference sequence). The CDR3 DNA reads as TGCAGTGCCACGGGACGGATGAACACTGAAGCTTTCTTT. The encoded protein is CSATGRMNTEAFF.

In its sample, this clonotype was seen a few times. The V and J genes are TRBV29-1 and TRBJ2-5; either TRBD1 or TRBD2 may supply D (5 bases each). CDR1 and CDR2 from the germline V gene are SQVTM and ANQGSEA. The V and J ends lost 8 bases and 3 bases respectively, with 13 bases between them. This CDR3 comprises 12 residues. This CDR3 reads CSSRGTKETQYF. In nucleotides, the CDR3 is TGCAGCTCGAGGGGCACGAAAGAGACCCAGTACTTC.

This clonotype was found a few times. The rearrangement uses TRBV5-1 and TRBJ2-3; no clear D. With 0 bases removed from V and 6 bases from J, the gap between germline ends came to 8 bases. The CDR3 has 13 amino acids. Germline V gene lookup returns CDR1 SGHRS and CDR2 YFSETQ. CDR3: CASSLAVMDTQYF. CDR3 coding DNA: TGCGCCAGCAGCTTGGCCGTGATGGATACGCAGTATTTT.

The sample holds a few counts of this clonotype. The chain uses TRBV28 and TRBJ2-1; 8 positions agree with TRBD2. Trimming removed 5 bases from V and 3 bases from J; junction bases left unmatched: 6. This CDR3 contains 15 residues. The germline V gene has CDR1 MDHEN and CDR2 SYDVKM. CDR3: CASSPSGSGYNEQFF. The CDR3 nucleotides read TGTGCCAGCAGTCCGAGCGGGAGTGGCTACAATGAGCAGTTCTTC.

The chain links TRBV20-1 to TRBJ2-7; TRBD1 agrees at 8 bases. CDR1 is DFQATT and CDR2 is SNEGSKA in the germline V gene (reference sequence). The CDR3 runs 13 residues. J gave up 3 bases and V 3 bases, and 4 bases lay outside the gene matches. CDR3 bases: TGCAGTGCTAGTCCGGGACAGGACTACGAGCAGTACTTC. As protein: CSASPGQDYEQYF.